The source of this T cell receptor (beta chain) is a study of regulatory T cells in long-lasting Graves disease. Whole-study findings and limits: The study found TRBV28, TRBJ1-2 and TRBJ2-5 favored in persistent disease. TCR diversity was lower in persistent Graves' patients than in newly diagnosed ones.

This sample's time point: newly diagnosed GD, antithyroid drugs for less than 3 months. PBMCs were the source of the RNA used for TCR sequencing. Graves' disease diagnosis relied on American Thyroid Association guidelines. Patients came from an endocrinology department in Xi'an, China. This clonotype turned up a few times. The target antigen is unknown. The V end lost 1 base, the J end lost 2 bases, and 12 bases lay between the germline ends. The CDR3 loop spans 16 amino acids. Germline V gene lookup returns CDR1 SGHTA and CDR2 FQGNSA. Sequencing libraries for TCR beta were prepared with iRepertoire HTBI primers and Arm-PCR of CDR3 regions. TCRdb called the multiplex PCR reads again in MiXCR, with one record for every CDR3 protein. The sample carries roughly 420,000 distinct CDR3 sequences, less than 20% recorded once.

The chain employs TRBV7-2 and TRBJ2-1, with D hard to call. This clonotype was sampled from a female donor with Graves disease. Sequenced here: peripheral blood mononuclear cells (PBMCs), sampled at new diagnosis, from a patient treated with antithyroid drugs. The CDR3 nucleotides are TGTGCCAGCAGCTTAGTCCGGTCGGCGACCTACAATGAGCAGTTCTTC. It codes for CASSLVRSATYNEQFF.